The source of this T cell receptor (beta chain) is a study of cytotoxic CD8 clonotypes in ibrutinib-treated CLL. Whole-study context: The patient breakdown showed 11 relapsed/refractory and roughly 14 treatment-naive cases, with approximately 18 IGHV unmutated. The study's findings and limits: Few clonotypes were public, and these shrank or held steady under treatment. Baseline clonality, higher than in age-matched healthy donors, tracked circulating CD8+ T-cell counts.

For this clone: Its target is not known.

Cryopreserved PBMCs provided around 2 micrograms of genomic DNA for the TCR beta libraries. V lost 0 bases and J 2 bases, leaving 8 bases between the germline ends. This CDR3 spans 15 amino acids. The germline CDR1 and CDR2 sequences are SGDLS and YYNGEE. Produced via immunoSEQ multiplex PCR; TCRdb's table is partial and in-frame only. The data contain some 200,000 clones, about four fifths of them singletons. The chain links TRBV9 to TRBJ2-2; D may be TRBD2 (5 bases). This material consisted of PBMCs, taken after 12 months of ibrutinib treatment. The TCR originated in a human donor with chronic lymphocytic leukemia. This CDR3 is CASSVGTLNTGELFF. CDR3 bases: TGTGCCAGCAGCGTAGGGACTTTAAACACCGGGGAGCTGTTTTTT. Full variable domain (missing parts from reference TRBV9 and TRBJ2-2): DSGVTQTPKHLITATGQRVTLRCSPRSGDLSVYWYQQSLDQGLQFLIQYYNGEERAKGNILERFSAQQFPDLHSELNLSSLELGDSALYFCASSVGTLNTGELFFGEGSRLTVL.